These 4 T cell receptor beta chains share one sample of origin, sequenced in a study of blood T cell repertoires in COVID-19. TCRdb's copy holds only in-frame clones and misses some; the assay was immunoSEQ multiplex PCR. The table lists roughly 100,000 clones, more than 75% of them singletons. Sequenced input: peripheral blood. The receptor source for this set is a human donor in a cohort sampled during active COVID-19.

The V call is TRBV6-6, the J call TRBJ2-1, with 8 bases identical to TRBD1. CDR1 and CDR2 from the germline V gene are MNHNY and SVGAGI (reference sequence). The CDR3 extends over 17 amino acids. The ends lost 5 bases at V and 3 bases at J; junction bases unmatched: 12. The CDR3 DNA is TGTGCCAGCAGTCGGACAGGGTTTAGTACGGGCTACAATGAGCAGTTCTTC. Its protein product is CASSRTGFSTGYNEQFF.

This chain uses TRBV9 with TRBJ2-6; D remains ambiguous. Per germline, CDR1 SGDLS and CDR2 YYNGEE. The germline V and J ends were trimmed by 3 bases and 4 bases, with 14 bases remaining between them. The CDR3 length is 16 residues. CDR3 bases: TGTGCCAGCAGCGGGAGATTAAAGCTGGGGGCCAACGTCCTGACTTTC. Translation gives CASSGRLKLGANVLTF. Looking up the rest from reference TRBV9 and TRBJ2-6 gives the full variable domain: DSGVTQTPKHLITATGQRVTLRCSPRSGDLSVYWYQQSLDQGLQFLIQYYNGEERAKGNILERFSAQQFPDLHSELNLSSLELGDSALYFCASSGRLKLGANVLTFGAGSRLTVL.

This sequence joins TRBV7-9 and TRBJ2-6; 10 bases line up with TRBD1. CDR1 SEHNR and CDR2 FQNEAQ come from the germline V gene (reference sequence). CDR3 length: 16 amino acids. J lost 3 bases, V lost 5 bases, and 4 bases had no gene match. CDR3 region: CASSRDRGYGANVLTF. CDR3 nucleotides: TGTGCCAGCAGCCGGGACAGGGGTTATGGGGCCAACGTCCTGACTTTC.

This clone was observed once. V usage is TRBV29-1 and J usage is TRBJ2-5, with 8 bases identical to TRBD1. The CDR3 length is 13 residues. Germline V gene lookup returns CDR1 SQVTM and CDR2 ANQGSEA. Unmatched junction bases numbered 6, after V lost 4 bases and J lost 5 bases. CDR3 nucleotide sequence: TGCAGCGTTGCGGGACAGGTGGGCGAGACCCAGTACTTC. Its protein is CSVAGQVGETQYF.